The present entry profiles one T cell receptor beta chain with its context. This clonotype was counted many times. Its antigen is currently not known. There are no base qualities to consult, and no much larger clone falls within one base. The sample comes from a study of T cells in Graves' hyperthyroidism and ophthalmopathy (dated by TCRdb to the late 2010s). As for the study more broadly: To identify distinguishing TCR V-J signatures, a discovery cohort of some 99 patients was used, comprising 40 to 45 with Graves' ophthalmopathy and around 57 with stable Graves' hyperthyroidism. Prospective prediction of ophthalmopathy was tested in an independent validation cohort of approximately 19 hyperthyroidism patients and 15 to 17 patients who later progressed to ophthalmopathy. After sampling, hyperthyroidism patients received methimazole starting at 30 mg daily, and ophthalmopathy patients received high-dose intravenous methylprednisolone. The study also compared thyroid tissue and blood T-cell repertoires from five or six Graves' hyperthyroidism patients. For training and testing, the approximately 92 patients in the discovery cohort were randomly divided in a 7:3 ratio. The paper reports TCR Vbeta CDR3 sequencing of 135 peripheral blood samples: 40 to 45 ophthalmopathy, under 80 hyperthyroidism and around 17 progressor patients.

The trim is 3 bases for V and 0 bases for J, with a gap of 8 bases between the germline ends. Including the terminal cysteine and phenylalanine, the CDR3 comprises 14 residues. CDR3 DNA is the only sequence kept; it has 42 bases, read in frame from the first base. Stable Graves' hyperthyroidism was defined as the absence of progression to ophthalmopathy over 18 months of follow-up. Hyperthyroidism patients were newly diagnosed, with disease duration under 2 months, and aged 18 to 65 years. Patients with uncontrolled infections, other autoimmune diseases, pregnancy or lactation were excluded. Diagnoses relied on clinical symptoms, serum thyroxine and TRAb, thyroid ultrasound and orbital computed tomography. Total RNA was extracted using Trizol reagent, and RNA quality was assessed on an Agilent 2100 Bioanalyzer. The study at large found these results: A model built on a 13 V-J signature distinguished ophthalmopathy from stable hyperthyroidism, reaching 87.88% sensitivity and about 81% specificity in cross-validation and 80%/75% in testing. Most expanded thyroid clonotypes (frequency above 0.001) were also found in blood, which suggests that blood repertoires may mirror thyroid immune responses. No statistical method was used to set the sample size in advance, and investigators knew the group allocation. During validation, the model predicted progression to ophthalmopathy a median of about 6.5 months ahead of onset, with more than 55% sensitivity and 72% to 85% specificity.

TCR beta CDR3 regions were amplified from RNA transcripts. The first round of RT-PCR for the TCR CDR3 was performed with the HTBI primer set and the Qiagen OneStep RT-PCR kit. Libraries were constructed in a second round of multiplex PCR, after which size selection and purification were performed. Paired-end sequencing of the libraries was performed with 100 bp reads on an Illumina HiSeq2000. In the source study's methods: SOAPnuke was used to process the raw data, throwing out any read that contained adapters or uncalled bases, had a mean Phred below 15, or lacked an exact constant-primer or identifier match. High-quality paired reads were merged with COPE v1.2.5, and unique nucleotide sequences were defined as clonotypes. Clonotypes were aligned to IMGT TRBV, TRBD and TRBJ reference segments using MiTCR v1.1. The analysis included only V-J combinations with a frequency above 0.0001, which together covered around 99% of the repertoires. A TCS score was defined as the ratio of F50 (clonal expansion) to E x V (chaos), with BLOSUM62-based TCRdist applied between CDR3 peptides within each V-J. Welch's t-statistics and random forest reduced fewer than 600 V-J features to 10 to 15, which were used in a naive Bayes classifier (R e1071). The Morisita-Horn index was used to measure how similar the thyroid and blood repertoires were. TCRdb reran the public reads through fastp at Q25 and MiXCR, keeping productive beta chains. Identical CDR3 protein sequences are pooled into one entry, listed with their most common genes and DNA. TCRdb's processing, not the authors' own work, is the source of the V and J calls. Counted in this sample were a few hundred thousand distinct CDR3 sequences; 40% to 55% of them appeared once. The ten largest clones add up to around 8% of the sample.

The V gene is TRBV12-3 or TRBV12-4 and the J gene is TRBJ1-1; no D gene is confidently identified. The sequence was collected from a woman aged 18-29 years with Graves' hyperthyroidism. Specimen: peripheral blood or thyroid tissue (not recorded which). The CDR3 reads as follows: CASSFVRLNTEAFF. The nucleotide sequence reads as follows: TGTGCCAGCAGTTTTGTCCGACTGAACACTGAAGCTTTCTTT.